The rows below give T cell receptor beta chains drawn from one sample of a study of regulatory T cells in long-lasting Graves disease. TCRdb re-derived calls from the multiplex PCR reads in MiXCR, one entry per CDR3 protein. The sample contains 350,000 to 550,000 distinct CDR3 sequences, 11% to 15% of which appear only once. This sample was also put to use in a study of T cells in Graves' hyperthyroidism and ophthalmopathy.

The sample in question was peripheral blood mononuclear cells (PBMCs), obtained at new diagnosis, from a patient treated with antithyroid drugs. Receptors were obtained from a woman between 45 and 60 years old with Graves disease. The CDR3 runs from the conserved cysteine through the conserved F or W. A D gene is named only where the DNA matches it firmly. Size values are once, few and many counts, or a class for expanded clones, and some rows have none.

v_call,d_call,j_call,clone_size,cdr3_aa,cdr3_nt
TRBV7-9,NA,TRBJ2-2,few,CASSFVIGVTGELFF,TGTGCCAGCAGCTTTGTGATTGGGGTCACCGGGGAGCTGTTTTTT
TRBV5-1,TRBD2,TRBJ2-5,few,CASSLSGGEETQYF,TGCGCCAGCAGCTTGTCGGGAGGTGAGGAGACCCAGTACTTC
TRBV20-1,NA,TRBJ2-3,many,CSARVSAADQGLSTDTQYF,TGCAGTGCTAGAGTTTCCGCGGCCGATCAGGGGTTGAGCACAGATACGCAGTATTTT
TRBV5-1,NA,TRBJ2-1,NA,CASSLSWTGNEQFF,TGCGCCAGCAGCCTCTCGTGGACCGGGAATGAGCAGTTCTTC
TRBV5-1,NA,TRBJ2-2,many,CASSLVAPNTGELFF,TGCGCCAGCAGCTTGGTAGCGCCCAACACCGGGGAGCTGTTTTTT
TRBV5-6,NA,TRBJ2-5,NA,CASSLLGGAGKTQYF,TGTGCCAGCAGCTTGTTAGGGGGGGCGGGAAAGACCCAGTACTTC
TRBV3-1,NA,TRBJ2-1,NA,CASSQALNLGGNEQFF,TGTGCCAGCAGCCAAGCCCTTAATCTCGGAGGTAATGAGCAGTTCTTC
TRBV9,NA,TRBJ2-5,many,CASSVGTLQETQYF,TGTGCCAGCAGCGTAGGGACACTTCAAGAGACCCAGTACTTC
TRBV6-1,TRBD1,TRBJ2-7,NA,CASVWTGDTYEQYF,TGTGCCAGCGTTTGGACAGGGGATACCTACGAGCAGTACTTC
TRBV7-2,NA,TRBJ2-3,many,CASSLVLLGSTDTQYF,TGTGCCAGCAGCTTAGTTCTCTTGGGGAGCACAGATACGCAGTATTTT
TRBV6-1,TRBD1,TRBJ1-6,NA,CASTRTGYNSPLHF,TGTGCCAGCACACGGACAGGGTATAATTCACCCCTCCACTTT
TRBV7-9,TRBD2,TRBJ2-2,many,CASTQRENGELFF,TGTGCCAGCACCCAGCGGGAAAACGGGGAGCTGTTTTTT
TRBV29-1,NA,TRBJ2-7,many,CSARDLTYEQYF,TGCAGCGCACGGGACCTTACCTACGAGCAGTACTTC
TRBV3-1,NA,TRBJ2-2,many,CASSQLNTGELFF,TGTGCCAGCAGCCAACTGAACACCGGGGAGCTGTTTTTT
TRBV29-1,TRBD2,TRBJ2-1,many,CSVIAGTYNEQFF,TGCAGCGTTATAGCGGGTACTTACAATGAGCAGTTCTTC
TRBV5-4,TRBD1,TRBJ2-7,many,CASSPRQGALYEQYF,TGTGCCAGCAGCCCGAGACAGGGGGCATTGTACGAGCAGTACTTC
TRBV18,NA,TRBJ2-2,few,CASSPRAREIGELFF,TGTGCCAGCTCACCACGGGCCAGGGAAATCGGGGAGCTGTTTTTT
TRBV3-1,TRBD1,TRBJ1-6,many,CASSPGTGGSPLHF,TGTGCCAGCAGCCCTGGGACAGGGGGTTCACCCCTCCACTTT
TRBV6-1,NA,TRBJ2-5,many,CATQRGQQSWGIQETQYF,TGTGCCACCCAACGGGGGCAACAGTCCTGGGGTATTCAAGAGACCCAGTACTTC
TRBV7-9,NA,TRBJ1-1,many,CASSLDQGTTEAFF,TGTGCCAGCAGCTTAGATCAGGGGACCACTGAAGCTTTCTTT
TRBV6-1,NA,TRBJ2-7,many,CASSDYEQYF,TGTGCCAGCAGCGACTACGAGCAGTACTTC
TRBV6-1,NA,TRBJ1-5,many,CASSADYSNQPQHF,TGTGCCAGCAGTGCGGACTATAGCAATCAGCCCCAGCATTTT
TRBV28,NA,TRBJ2-2,many,CASRAGTANTGELFF,TGTGCCAGCAGGGCCGGGACGGCGAACACCGGGGAGCTGTTTTTT
TRBV10-2,NA,TRBJ2-5,NA,CASSESGDRRGETQYF,TGCGCCAGCAGTGAGTCAGGAGACAGGAGGGGGGAGACCCAGTACTTC
TRBV5-1,NA,TRBJ1-5,many,CASSLGAANQPQHF,TGCGCCAGCAGCTTGGGAGCGGCCAATCAGCCCCAGCATTTT
TRBV28,TRBD2,TRBJ2-5,NA,CASSLIGGRHQETQYF,TGTGCCAGCAGTTTAATCGGCGGGAGGCACCAAGAGACCCAGTACTTC
TRBV7-2,NA,TRBJ2-7,NA,CASSLGVNSYEQYF,TGTGCCAGCAGCTTAGGGGTCAACTCCTACGAGCAGTACTTC
TRBV2,NA,TRBJ2-1,many,CASRDQPTSYNEQFF,TGTGCCAGCAGGGACCAACCGACTAGCTACAATGAGCAGTTCTTC
TRBV4-2,NA,TRBJ2-5,NA,CASSQDLGAGETQYF,TGTGCCAGCAGCCAAGATTTGGGGGCGGGGGAGACCCAGTACTTC
TRBV29-1,NA,TRBJ1-1,once,CSVERGEMTEAFF,TGCAGCGTTGAAAGGGGGGAAATGACTGAAGCTTTCTTT
TRBV5-5,TRBD2,TRBJ2-5,few,CASSLNGGGETQYF,TGTGCCAGCAGCTTAAATGGCGGGGGAGAGACCCAGTACTTC
TRBV5-8,NA,TRBJ2-3,few,CASSLGGSSGTDTQYF,TGTGCCAGCAGCTTGGGGGGGAGTAGCGGAACAGATACGCAGTATTTT
TRBV27,NA,TRBJ2-4,few,CASSFSLGVENIQYF,TGTGCCAGCAGTTTCTCCTTGGGTGTCGAAAACATTCAGTACTTC
TRBV29-1,NA,TRBJ2-5,NA,CSVEPQETQYF,TGCAGCGTTGAACCCCAAGAGACCCAGTACTTC
TRBV5-1,TRBD2,TRBJ2-3,many,CASSPGLAGVGTDTQYF,TGCGCCAGCAGCCCGGGACTAGCGGGAGTCGGCACAGATACGCAGTATTTT
TRBV6-2/TRBV6-3,NA,TRBJ2-3,many,CASSLAPGADTQYF,TGTGCCAGCAGTCTGGCTCCAGGGGCAGATACGCAGTATTTT
TRBV5-1,TRBD2,TRBJ2-3,NA,CASSLAVAGSTDTRYF,TGCGCCAGCAGCTTGGCGGTAGCGGGATCCACAGATACGCGGTATTTT
TRBV9,NA,TRBJ2-3,NA,CASTDHPDTQYF,TGTGCCAGCACGGATCATCCAGATACGCAGTATTTT
TRBV5-1,TRBD1,TRBJ2-7,many,CASSPGTGGNEQYF,TGCGCCAGCAGCCCCGGGACAGGGGGAAACGAGCAGTACTTC
TRBV5-1,NA,TRBJ2-2,few,CASSFGRENTGELFF,TGCGCCAGCAGCTTTGGGCGGGAGAACACCGGGGAGCTGTTTTTT
TRBV30,TRBD1,TRBJ1-6,NA,CAWIETGETYNSPLHF,TGTGCCTGGATAGAGACAGGGGAGACCTATAATTCACCCCTCCACTTT